This entry lists 29 T cell receptor beta chains sequenced from one sample in a study of cytomegalovirus exposure and HLA in healthy donors. Researchers ran the PCR with 60 Vbeta and 13 Jbeta primers. Sequencing used immunoSEQ multiplex PCR; TCRdb keeps in-frame clones, though not all of them. The table includes about 140,000 clones, 76% detected once. Sequencing was carried out using PBMCs. These receptors were obtained from a man in his forties or fifties in good health and CMV-seronegative.

The rearrangement uses TRBV30 and TRBJ2-1, with D perhaps matching TRBD1 (5 bases). V lost 0 bases and J lost 1, with 10 bases in between. The CDR3 has 15 amino acids. Germline CDR1 is GTSNPN and CDR2 is SVGIG (reference sequence). Here the CDR3 reads CAWSVLQGSYNEQFF. CDR3 nucleotide sequence: TGTGCCTGGAGTGTACTTCAGGGATCCTACAATGAGCAGTTCTTC.

CDR3 protein: CASSSTGGDQPQHF. For the CDR3, the DNA is TGCGCCAGCAGCTCGACAGGGGGTGATCAGCCCCAGCATTTT. The rearrangement uses TRBV5-1 and TRBJ1-5, with 9 bases lining up with TRBD1. This CDR3 comprises 14 residues. V gave up 3 bases and J gave up 5 bases; unmatched junction bases: 3. Germline assignment: CDR1 SGHRS and CDR2 YFSETQ. Based on the CDR3 plus reference TRBV5-1 and TRBJ1-5, the full variable domain is KAGVTQTPRYLIKTRGQQVTLSCSPISGHRSVSWYQQTPGQGLQFLFEYFSETQRNKGNFPGRFSGRQFSNSRSEMNVSTLELGDSALYLCASSSTGGDQPQHFGDGTRLSIL.

The chain joins TRBV27 to TRBJ2-2; 8 positions agree with TRBD1. The CDR3 loop spans 15 amino acids. With 6 bases clipped from V and 1 base from J, the junction kept 4 bases outside the gene matches. Looked up from germline, CDR1 is MNHEY and CDR2 is SMNVEV (reference sequence). CDR3 amino acids: CASSPDRVNTGELFF. The DNA for the CDR3 is TGTGCCAGCAGCCCGGACAGGGTGAACACCGGGGAGCTGTTTTTT.

The chain employs TRBV2 and TRBJ2-3; 9 positions match TRBD1. Per germline, CDR1 SNHLY and CDR2 FYNNEI. There are 17 residues in the CDR3. The trim removed 2 bases at V and 6 bases at J, leaving 12 bases unmatched. The CDR3 coding sequence is TGTGCCAGCAGTGAACGACCGCCCGGGACAGGGTTCGATACGCAGTATTTT. It translates to CASSERPPGTGFDTQYF. The full variable domain, with the rest looked up from reference TRBV2 and TRBJ2-3, is EPEVTQTPSHQVTQMGQEVILRCVPISNHLYFYWYRQILGQKVEFLVSFYNNEISEKSEIFDDQFSVERPDGSNFTLKIRSTKLEDSAMYFCASSERPPGTGFDTQYFGPGTRLTVL.

The rearrangement joins TRBV27 to TRBJ1-4; D is possibly TRBD1 (6 bases). Trimming left V 1 base short and J 8 bases short, with 14 bases between. The CDR3 consists of 15 residues. Looked up from germline, CDR1 is MNHEY and CDR2 is SMNVEV (reference sequence). The CDR3 bases are TGTGCCAGCAGTTTATTGGCCTCGGGGGGCGAAAAACTGTTTTTT. This codes for CASSLLASGGEKLFF. Full variable domain (outside the CDR3, taken from reference TRBV27 and TRBJ1-4): EAQVTQNPRYLITVTGKKLTVTCSQNMNHEYMSWYRQDPGLGLRQIYYSMNVEVTDKGDVPEGYKVSRKEKRNFPLILESPSPNQTSLYFCASSLLASGGEKLFFGSGTQLSVL.

In nucleotides, the CDR3 is TGTGCCACCCAGGGAGGCTATCAGCCCCAGCATTTT. Translated, it gives CATQGGYQPQHF. This rearrangement joins TRBV19 to TRBJ1-5; tentatively, D is TRBD1 (5 bases). This CDR3 region has 12 residues. The V end lost 10 bases, the J end lost 5 bases, and 12 bases lay between the germline ends. Looked up from germline, CDR1 is LNHDA and CDR2 is SQIVND (reference sequence).

This clone has a single count. The rearrangement links TRBV6-4 to TRBJ2-2, with 7 positions matching TRBD1. The CDR3 is 16 amino acids. V was clipped by 2 bases and J by 4 bases; unmatched bases: 7. The germline V gene encodes CDR1 MRHNA and CDR2 SNTAGT. CDR3 nucleotide sequence: TGTGCCAGCAGTGACGTAGGGGGCTCCGGCACCGGGGAGCTGTTTTTT. Its translation is CASSDVGGSGTGELFF.

This clone was found once. V gene TRBV11-2 combines with J gene TRBJ2-1; D remains unclear. CDR3 length: 12 amino acids. V lost 2 bases and J 8 bases, leaving 7 bases between the germline ends. Germline values: CDR1 SGHAT, CDR2 FQNNGV. CDR3 region: CASSLYEDEQFF. DNA of the CDR3: TGTGCCAGCAGCTTATACGAGGATGAGCAGTTCTTC.

The chain combines TRBV11-2 with TRBJ1-2; D unresolved. Per germline, CDR1 SGHAT and CDR2 FQNNGV. CDR3 length: 13 amino acids. Trimming took off 0 bases at V and 6 bases at J, with 8 bases between the two ends. The CDR3 DNA is TGTGCCAGCAGCTTAGAGGGGAGAAATGGCTACACCTTC. Amino acid sequence: CASSLEGRNGYTF.

V usage is TRBV4-2 and J usage is TRBJ2-2; D perhaps matches TRBD2 (6 bases). The ends were cut back, 6 bases at V and 6 bases at J, with 8 bases in the middle. CDR3 size: 12 residues. Germline V gene sequence: CDR1 LGHNA, CDR2 YNFKEQ. CDR3 amino acids: CASRGEAGELFF. In nucleotides, the CDR3 is TGTGCCAGCAGGGGGGAGGCCGGGGAGCTGTTTTTT.

The rearrangement uses TRBV27 and TRBJ2-3; TRBD2 agrees at 8 bases. CDR1 is MNHEY and CDR2 is SMNVEV in the germline V gene (reference sequence). The CDR3 has 17 residues. Trimming took 3 bases from V and 8 from J; bases not matched to a gene: 16. CDR3 protein: CASSFSGNGEHSVTQYF. CDR3 in DNA: TGTGCCAGCAGTTTTAGCGGGAACGGGGAACACAGTGTTACGCAGTATTTT.

V gene TRBV2 combines with J gene TRBJ1-5; 9 positions agree with TRBD1. Losses at the gene ends were 5 bases for V and 2 bases for J; bases not matched to a gene: 4. This CDR3 comprises 15 residues. The germline gives CDR1 SNHLY, CDR2 FYNNEI. CDR3 DNA sequence: TGTGCCAGCAGTCCGGGACAGGGAGGCAATCAGCCCCAGCATTTT. Its protein is CASSPGQGGNQPQHF.

The rearrangement uses TRBV7-6 and TRBJ2-7, with D uncertain. This CDR3 spans 13 amino acids. In germline, CDR1 is SGHVS, CDR2 FNYEAQ. Trimming took 1 base from V and 3 from J, leaving 7 bases between them. The CDR3 DNA reads TGTGCCAGCAGCTTAGGGCCAGACTACGAGCAGTACTTC. It specifies CASSLGPDYEQYF.

This chain uses TRBV28 with TRBJ2-7; 7 bases match TRBD1. Trimming took 5 bases from V and 6 from J; bases not matched to a gene: 10. Germline-derived CDR1 and CDR2 are MDHEN and SYDVKM. There are 14 residues in the CDR3. The CDR3 nucleotides are TGTGCCAGCAGTCGCACAGGGGATCTCGGCGAGCAGTACTTC. Amino acids: CASSRTGDLGEQYF.

This clone came up a few times. The chain joins TRBV7-7 to TRBJ2-5; TRBD1 matches at 9 bases. Per germline, CDR1 SSHAT and CDR2 FNYEAQ (reference sequence). V gave up 4 bases and J gave up 5 bases; unmatched junction bases: 5. This CDR3 has 14 residues. The CDR3 coding sequence is TGTGCCAGCAGCTCACAGGGGGCGTGGGAGACCCAGTACTTC. Amino acids: CASSSQGAWETQYF.

The rearrangement joins TRBV27 to TRBJ1-6; no reliable D call. V gave up 4 bases and J gave up 0 bases, with 7 bases separating them. The CDR3 extends over 15 amino acids. CDR1 and CDR2 from the germline V gene are MNHEY and SMNVEV (reference sequence). CDR3 protein: CASSWASSYNSPLHF. In nucleotides, the CDR3 is TGTGCCAGCAGTTGGGCGAGCTCCTATAATTCACCCCTCCACTTT.

This clone was detected only a few times. V and J are TRBV2 and TRBJ2-5; tentative D call: TRBD1 (6 bases). The germline V and J ends were trimmed by 8 bases and 2 bases, with 21 bases remaining between them. Germline V CDR1 and CDR2: SNHLY, FYNNEI. This CDR3 contains 16 residues. The CDR3 nucleotides read TGTGCCAGCGCCGGCTCCCGACAGGCCATACAAGAGACCCAGTACTTC. Translating it yields CASAGSRQAIQETQYF.

The chain employs TRBV10-2 and TRBJ2-5, with 8 bases aligning to TRBD1. J was trimmed by 3 bases and V by 6 bases; bases with no gene match: 3. The length of the CDR3 is 13 residues. Germline CDR1 reads WSHSY; CDR2 reads SAAADI. For the CDR3, the DNA is TGCGCCAGCAGGGAGACAGGGGAAGAGACCCAGTACTTC. It codes for CASRETGEETQYF.

This clone was seen a single time. J is TRBJ2-7 and V is TRBV27, with TRBD2 identical over 12 bases. V lost 5 bases to trimming and J lost 5 bases; unmatched junction nucleotides: 7. The CDR3 has 15 amino acids. Germline V lookup: CDR1 MNHEY, CDR2 SMNVEV (reference sequence). The chain's CDR3 is CASSRRTSGNDEQYF. As DNA, the CDR3 is TGTGCCAGCAGTCGAAGGACTAGCGGGAACGACGAGCAGTACTTC.

The chain joins TRBV6-1 to TRBJ1-6; possibly TRBD1 for D (6 bases). The germline CDR1 and CDR2 sequences are MNHNS and SASEGT. CDR3 length equals 16 residues. Trimming removed 1 base from V and 7 bases from J, with 14 bases in between. The CDR3 DNA is TGTGCCAGCAGTGAAGTGGTAGGACAGAGAAATTCACCCCTCCACTTT. Amino acids: CASSEVVGQRNSPLHF.

This clone was seen a few times. The V and J genes are TRBV5-1 and TRBJ2-3, with D unclear. This CDR3 has 14 amino acids. CDR1 and CDR2 (germline): SGHRS, YFSETQ. Deletions cut 0 bases from V and 4 bases from J, with 9 bases between. In DNA, the CDR3 is TGCGCCAGCAGCTTGGTTGCTACGGCAGATACGCAGTATTTT. Its translation: CASSLVATADTQYF.

About this clone itself: Other DNA sequences within the sample encode an identical CDR3. The chain carries TRBV7-2 and TRBJ1-2; 8 bases map to TRBD1. Germline V CDR1 and CDR2: SGHTA, FQGNSA. The CDR3 runs to 13 residues. V dropped 0 bases and J dropped 8; count of bases not matched to a gene: 2. CDR3 bases: TGTGCCAGCAGCTTAGCCGGACAGGGAGGCTACACCTTC. It yields the protein CASSLAGQGGYTF.

The chain joins TRBV6-5 to TRBJ2-7; D call uncertain. The germline V gene encodes CDR1 MNHEY and CDR2 SVGAGI. The CDR3 is 13 residues long. The V end was cut by 0 bases, the J end by 2 bases, with 5 bases between. The CDR3 region has the DNA TGTGCCAGCAGTTACTCCCAAACCTACGAGCAGTACTTC. It specifies CASSYSQTYEQYF.

This clone was detected only once. The V gene is TRBV9, the J gene TRBJ2-2; 7 bases agree with TRBD1. The CDR3 covers 15 residues. CDR1 and CDR2 (germline): SGDLS, YYNGEE. The V and J ends lost 0 bases and 7 bases, in that order; junction bases with no gene match: 6. The CDR3 region is CASSVEGTDIGELFF. Here the CDR3 DNA reads TGTGCCAGCAGCGTAGAGGGGACAGATATCGGGGAGCTGTTTTTT.

The chain carries TRBV4-2 and TRBJ2-7; D might be TRBD1 (6 bases). CDR1 is LGHNA and CDR2 is YNFKEQ in the germline V gene. With 5 bases removed from V and 2 bases from J, the gap between germline ends came to 22 bases. This CDR3 region has 17 residues. The CDR3 is CASSIKAETGGTYEQYF. As DNA, the CDR3 is TGTGCCAGCAGCATAAAAGCCGAGACAGGAGGCACCTACGAGCAGTACTTC.

A note on this clone: Other DNA sequences in this sample translate to the same CDR3. The chain has TRBV11-2 and TRBJ1-3, with TRBD1 identical over 7 bases. Germline V gives CDR1 SGHAT, CDR2 FQNNGV. V shed 8 bases, J shed 0 bases, and the junction held 4 bases outside the gene matches. The CDR3 is 14 residues long. The CDR3 spells CASQDRRSGNTIYF. The CDR3 DNA reads as TGTGCCAGCCAGGACAGGCGCTCTGGAAACACCATATATTTT.

The chain is built from TRBV2 and TRBJ1-1, with 8 bases lining up with TRBD1. This CDR3 is built from 14 residues. The ends lost 6 bases at V and 1 base at J; junction bases unmatched: 4. In germline, CDR1 is SNHLY, CDR2 FYNNEI. CDR3 loop: CASRKDRENTEAFF. The CDR3 DNA reads as TGTGCCAGCAGGAAGGACAGGGAGAACACTGAAGCTTTCTTT.

In its sample, this clone was seen a few times. This chain joins TRBV27 and TRBJ1-1, with 7 nucleotides matching TRBD1. Germline-derived CDR1 and CDR2 are MNHEY and SMNVEV (reference sequence). This CDR3 has 13 amino acids. The ends lost 5 bases at V and 7 bases at J; junction bases unmatched: 7. The CDR3, as DNA: TGTGCCAGCAGTGTAAAGGGGGCTCATGAAGCTTTCTTT. Its protein is CASSVKGAHEAFF.

This clone was recorded only once. The chain joins TRBV7-6 to TRBJ2-3; D is unclear. CDR3 size: 14 residues. Germline values: CDR1 SGHVS, CDR2 FNYEAQ. V shed 3 bases and J shed 1 base, with 8 bases lying between them. Written as DNA, the CDR3 is TGTGCCAGCAGCTTCAACCCGGGCACAGATACGCAGTATTTT. Translating gives CASSFNPGTDTQYF.